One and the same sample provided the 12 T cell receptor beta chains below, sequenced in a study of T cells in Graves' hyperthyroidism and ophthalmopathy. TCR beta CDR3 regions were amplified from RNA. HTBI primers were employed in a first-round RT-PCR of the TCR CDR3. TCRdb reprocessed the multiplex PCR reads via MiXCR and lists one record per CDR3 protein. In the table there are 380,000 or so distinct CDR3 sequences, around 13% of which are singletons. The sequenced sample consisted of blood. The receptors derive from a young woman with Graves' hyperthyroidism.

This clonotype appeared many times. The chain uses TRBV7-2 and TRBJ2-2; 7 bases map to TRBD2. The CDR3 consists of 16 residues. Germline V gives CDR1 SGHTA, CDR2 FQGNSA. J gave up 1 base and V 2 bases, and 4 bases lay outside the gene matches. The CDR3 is CASSLLPSGNTGELFF. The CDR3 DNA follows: TGTGCCAGCAGCTTACTCCCTAGCGGGAACACCGGGGAGCTGTTTTTT.

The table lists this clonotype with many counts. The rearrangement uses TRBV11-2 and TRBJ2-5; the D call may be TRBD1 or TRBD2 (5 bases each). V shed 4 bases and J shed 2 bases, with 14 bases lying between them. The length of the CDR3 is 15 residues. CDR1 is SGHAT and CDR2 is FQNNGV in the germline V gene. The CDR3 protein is CASSSLGVGQETQYF. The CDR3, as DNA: TGTGCCAGCAGCTCGCTGGGGGTGGGACAAGAGACCCAGTACTTC.

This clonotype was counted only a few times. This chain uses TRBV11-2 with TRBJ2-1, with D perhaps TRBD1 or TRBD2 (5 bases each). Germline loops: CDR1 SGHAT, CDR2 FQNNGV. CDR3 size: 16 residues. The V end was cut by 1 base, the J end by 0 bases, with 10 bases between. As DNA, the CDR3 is TGTGCCAGCAGCTTAGCTCTCGGGGCCTCCTACAATGAGCAGTTCTTC. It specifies CASSLALGASYNEQFF.

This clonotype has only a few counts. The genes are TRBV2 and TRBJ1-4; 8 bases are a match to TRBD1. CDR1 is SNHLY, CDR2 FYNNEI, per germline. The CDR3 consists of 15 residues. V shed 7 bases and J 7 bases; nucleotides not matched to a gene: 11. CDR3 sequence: CASTGGTGLLEKLFF. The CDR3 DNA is TGTGCCAGCACTGGCGGGACAGGCCTCCTTGAAAAACTGTTTTTT.

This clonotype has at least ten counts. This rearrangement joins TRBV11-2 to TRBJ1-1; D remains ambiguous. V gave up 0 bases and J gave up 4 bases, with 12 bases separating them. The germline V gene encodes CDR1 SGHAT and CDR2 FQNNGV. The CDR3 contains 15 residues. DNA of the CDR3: TGTGCCAGCAGCTTAGATGTTACTGTGAGCACTGAAGCTTTCTTT. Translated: CASSLDVTVSTEAFF.

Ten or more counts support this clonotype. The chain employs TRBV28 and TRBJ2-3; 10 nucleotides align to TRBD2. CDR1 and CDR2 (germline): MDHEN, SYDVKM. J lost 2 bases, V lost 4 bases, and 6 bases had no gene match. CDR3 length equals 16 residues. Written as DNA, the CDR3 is TGTGCCAGCAGTTATCAAGCGGGAGGGTTCACAGATACGCAGTATTTT. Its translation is CASSYQAGGFTDTQYF.

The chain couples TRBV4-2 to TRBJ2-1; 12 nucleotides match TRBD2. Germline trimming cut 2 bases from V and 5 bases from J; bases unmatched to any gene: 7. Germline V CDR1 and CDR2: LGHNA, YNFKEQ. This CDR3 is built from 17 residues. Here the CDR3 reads CASSQFETSGSHNEQFF. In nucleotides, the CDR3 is TGTGCCAGCAGCCAATTTGAGACTAGCGGGAGCCACAATGAGCAGTTCTTC.

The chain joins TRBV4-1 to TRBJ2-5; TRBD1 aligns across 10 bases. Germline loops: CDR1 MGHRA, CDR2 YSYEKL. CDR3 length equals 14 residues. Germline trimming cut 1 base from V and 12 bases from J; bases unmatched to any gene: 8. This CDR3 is CASSQVGGQGVKYF. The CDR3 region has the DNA TGCGCCAGCAGCCAAGTTGGAGGACAGGGGGTCAAGTACTTC.

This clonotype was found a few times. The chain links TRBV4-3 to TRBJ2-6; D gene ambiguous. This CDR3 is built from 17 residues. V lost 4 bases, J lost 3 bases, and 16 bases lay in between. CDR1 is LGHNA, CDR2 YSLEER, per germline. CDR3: CASSPARILSGANVLTF. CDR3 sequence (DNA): TGCGCCAGCAGCCCAGCGAGAATCCTGAGTGGGGCCAACGTCCTGACTTTC.

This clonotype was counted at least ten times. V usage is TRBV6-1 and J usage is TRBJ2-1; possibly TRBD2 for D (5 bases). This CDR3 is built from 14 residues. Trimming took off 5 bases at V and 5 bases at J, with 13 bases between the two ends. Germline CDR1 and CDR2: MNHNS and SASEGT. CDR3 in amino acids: CASSYSGRHNEQFF. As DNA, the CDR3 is TGTGCCAGCAGTTACAGCGGACGACACAATGAGCAGTTCTTC.

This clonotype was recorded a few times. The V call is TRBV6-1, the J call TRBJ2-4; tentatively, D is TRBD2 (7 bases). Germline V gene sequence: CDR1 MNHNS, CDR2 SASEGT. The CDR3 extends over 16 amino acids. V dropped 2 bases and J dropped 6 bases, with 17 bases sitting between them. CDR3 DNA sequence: TGTGCCAGCAGTGAATACGGGGGGCGCATGGGAAACATTCAGTACTTC. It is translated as CASSEYGGRMGNIQYF.

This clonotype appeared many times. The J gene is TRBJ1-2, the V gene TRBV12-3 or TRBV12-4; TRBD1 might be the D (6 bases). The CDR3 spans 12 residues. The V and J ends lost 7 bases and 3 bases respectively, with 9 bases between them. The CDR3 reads CASKQGDYGYTF. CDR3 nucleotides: TGTGCCAGCAAACAGGGTGACTATGGCTACACCTTC.